These T cell receptor beta chains were read from a single sample in a study of blood T cell repertoires in COVID-19. TCRdb's copy holds only in-frame clones and misses some; the assay was immunoSEQ multiplex PCR. The sample carries 100,000 or so clones, 90% to 95% recorded once. Sample: peripheral blood. The receptor source for this set is a man between 45 and 60 years old with active COVID-19. The CDR3 runs from the conserved cysteine through the conserved F or W. A D gene is named only where the DNA matches it firmly. Not every row has a clone size; where given, it reads once, few, many or a size class.

>TRBV4-1|NA|NA|TRBJ1-1
TGCGCCAGCAGCCCCCCCGACTTAAACACTGAAGCTTTCTTT
CASSPPDLNTEAFF
>TRBV19|NA|TRBD2|TRBJ2-1
TGTGCCAGTAGTATAGTTCTTCCGGGACTAGCGGGAGGATTCAATGAGCAGTTCTTC
CASSIVLPGLAGGFNEQFF
>TRBV11-3|NA|NA|TRBJ2-2
TGTGCCAGCAGCTTACTAGCAACCGGGGAGCTGTTTTTT
CASSLLATGELFF
>TRBV9|NA|NA|TRBJ1-1
TGTGCCAGCAGCGCTGGACAGACGATGAACACTGAAGCTTTCTTT
CASSAGQTMNTEAFF
>TRBV15|once|TRBD1|TRBJ1-6
TGTGCCACCAGCAGCAACAGGGGGCAGTCACCCCTCCACTTT
CATSSNRGQSPLHF
>TRBV7-6|NA|NA|TRBJ2-1
TGTGCCAGCAGCTTATGGGGGGTGGGTGGCAATGAGCAGTTCTTC
CASSLWGVGGNEQFF
>TRBV13|once|TRBD1|TRBJ1-6
TGTGCCAGCAGCTATCGACAGGGGGCGAGGGATTCACCCCTCCACTTT
CASSYRQGARDSPLHF
>TRBV7-2|NA|NA|TRBJ2-1
TGTGCCAGCAGGTCCTGGAGCCCCGGTCGGGGTGAGCAGTTCTTC
CASRSWSPGRGEQFF
>TRBV5-1|NA|TRBD2|TRBJ2-1
TGCGCCAGCAGCTTGGCGCGGGGGGGCCTCAATGAGCAGTTCTTC
CASSLARGGLNEQFF
>TRBV19|NA|NA|TRBJ1-1
TGTGCCAGTAGTATGGGCAGGAACACTGAAGCTTTCTTT
CASSMGRNTEAFF
>TRBV2|few|TRBD1|TRBJ2-7
TGTGCCACCGGGACAGGGGTCAACGAGCAGTACTTC
CATGTGVNEQYF
>TRBV5-1|once|TRBD2|TRBJ2-5
TGCGCCAGCAGCCGGGGACTAGTGAAAGAGACCCAGTACTTC
CASSRGLVKETQYF
>TRBV27|NA|NA|TRBJ2-1
TGTGCCAGCAGTTCCCTGAGCTCCTACAATGAGCAGTTCTTC
CASSSLSSYNEQFF
>TRBV6-1|few|NA|TRBJ2-7
TGTGCCAGCAGTGAATGGGGCGGCGTTCGCGAGCAGTACTTC
CASSEWGGVREQYF
>TRBV10-2|NA|TRBD2|TRBJ2-2
TGCGCCAGCAGGACTAGCGGGATGGCCGGGGAGCTGTTTTTT
CASRTSGMAGELFF
>TRBV30|NA|TRBD2|TRBJ2-4
TGTGCCTGGGCAGGGGTAGCGGGAGGGGGAAACATTCAGTACTTC
CAWAGVAGGGNIQYF
>TRBV5-1|few|NA|TRBJ2-1
TGCGCCAGCAGGTGGGGCTCCTATAAAAACAATGAGCAGTTCTTC
CASRWGSYKNNEQFF
>TRBV4-1|few|NA|TRBJ2-7
TGCGCCAGCAGCCCCGTGGGGGGGGCTTACGAGCAGTACTTC
CASSPVGGAYEQYF
>TRBV24-1|NA|NA|TRBJ2-5
TGTGCCACCAGTGATTGGAGACAGAATAACCAAGAGACCCAGTACTTC
CATSDWRQNNQETQYF
>TRBV11-3|NA|TRBD2|TRBJ2-1
TGTGCCAGCAGCTTCGCCAGCGGGATCGGGAATGAGCAGTTCTTC
CASSFASGIGNEQFF
>TRBV5-1|once|NA|TRBJ2-5
TGCGCCAGCAGACGGCTGGACTCGGGCGTTACCCAGTACTTC
CASRRLDSGVTQYF
>TRBV5-1|NA|TRBD1|TRBJ2-5
TGCGCCAGCAGGCGAGACAGGGGCGAGACCCAGTACTTC
CASRRDRGETQYF
>TRBV2|NA|NA|TRBJ2-7
TGTGCCAGCAGTGAGGGGGGAACCTACGAGCAGTACTTC
CASSEGGTYEQYF
>TRBV5-1|NA|NA|TRBJ1-5
TGCGCCAGCAGCTTGTTCGGGGTGGGCAATCAGCCCCAGCATTTT
CASSLFGVGNQPQHF